This T cell receptor beta chain was sequenced for a study of human T cells and chemical hapten exposure. Looking at the study overall: There were weekly diphenylcyclopropenone doses to the scalp for patients throughout the roughly 24-week study. Study results and limitations: No shift was seen in TCRs above 1 in 1000 frequency with DPC sensitization.

Time point of the sample: patch test 2, 6 weeks after DPC sensitization. Stated treatment: therapeutic diphenylcyclopropenone sensitization with weekly scalp DPC. The library put unique molecular identifiers onto individual cDNA molecules. TCRdb reprocessed the RACE reads via MiXCR and lists one record per CDR3 protein. The sample lists 80,000 to 100,000 distinct CDR3 sequences, 9% to 9.5% occurring once. This clonotype was recorded a few times. Its target is not known. The receptor comes from a woman in her thirties or forties with alopecia areata. Some clones in this sample may be carry-over from other donors' samples. This specimen was whole blood, taken in connection with sensitization to the hapten diphenylcyclopropenone (DPC).

CDR3 sequence: CASSSGPVRTGELFF. Here the CDR3 DNA reads TGTGCCAGCAGCTCTGGACCAGTTCGCACCGGGGAGCTGTTTTTT. J is TRBJ2-2 and V is TRBV7-2; D not certain. With 4 bases removed from V and 4 bases from J, the gap between germline ends came to 13 bases. The CDR3 is made up of 15 amino acids. Per germline, CDR1 SGHTA and CDR2 FQGNSA.